The 27 T cell receptor beta chains listed next were all sequenced from one sample in a study of T cell repertoires in cytomegalovirus infection. One entry per CDR3 protein, called by TCRdb with MiXCR from the reads. This table holds some 300,000 distinct CDR3 sequences, 15% to 20% found once. The sequenced sample was PBMCs. These receptors all come from a human donor in good health (CMV status not recorded). Some clones in this sample may be carry-over from other donors' samples.

There are many counts of this clonotype. This chain joins TRBV7-2 and TRBJ2-7; no definite D call. The CDR3 length is 12 residues. Trimming left V 4 bases short and J 1 base short, with 5 bases between. In germline, CDR1 is SGHTA, CDR2 FQGNSA. The CDR3 DNA sequence: TGTGCCAGCAGCTCGCCTTCCTACGAGCAGTACTTC. As protein: CASSSPSYEQYF.

This clonotype occurred a few times. The chain carries TRBV6-2 or TRBV6-3 and TRBJ2-2; D ambiguous. The CDR3 extends over 13 amino acids. Deletions cut 2 bases from V and 6 bases from J, with 7 bases between. Germline values: CDR1 MNHEY, CDR2 SVGEGT. CDR3 DNA sequence: TGTGCCAGCAGTTACGTCCACCCCGGGGAGCTGTTTTTT. It is translated as CASSYVHPGELFF.

The CDR3 nucleotides are TGCGCCAGCAGCTTACTGAGCGGGACTTACAATGAGCAGTTCTTC. It codes for CASSLLSGTYNEQFF. The chain carries TRBV5-1 and TRBJ2-1, with 7 bases lining up with TRBD2. V shed 2 bases, J shed 4 bases, and the junction held 6 bases outside the gene matches. The CDR3 length is 15 residues. Germline CDR1 SGHRS, CDR2 YFSETQ.

This clonotype was seen repeatedly, ten times or more. The chain recombines TRBV28 with TRBJ1-2; D ambiguous. Germline V gene sequence: CDR1 MDHEN, CDR2 SYDVKM. The CDR3 totals 15 residues. V was cut by 4 bases and J by 8 bases, with 20 bases left in between. In DNA form, the CDR3 reads TGTGCCAGCAGTTCCGGAGAGGGAAGGGCTTTGGGCTACACCTTC. Translation gives CASSSGEGRALGYTF.

The chain combines TRBV20-1 with TRBJ2-3, with TRBD2 matching over 11 bases. With V trimmed by 0 bases and J by 5 bases, 10 bases remained unmatched. Germline-derived CDR1 and CDR2 are DFQATT and SNEGSKA (reference sequence). The CDR3 spans 17 residues. CDR3 nucleotides: TGCAGTGCTAGAGACTTTAGCGGGGGGGAGTCCCGAGATACGCAGTATTTT. This codes for CSARDFSGGESRDTQYF.

The chain recombines TRBV20-1 with TRBJ2-3; D perhaps matches TRBD1 (6 bases). Germline V CDR1 and CDR2: DFQATT, SNEGSKA (reference sequence). V was trimmed by 6 bases and J by 6 bases, leaving 13 bases between them. The CDR3 runs to 12 residues. The CDR3 sequence: CSARPTGDTQYF. CDR3 coding DNA: TGCAGTGCGAGGCCCACAGGGGATACGCAGTATTTT.

This clonotype occurred many times. The chain recombines TRBV7-2 with TRBJ2-2; D gene unclear. Germline lookup yields CDR1 SGHTA and CDR2 FQGNSA. The CDR3 is made up of 14 amino acids. V was clipped by 3 bases and J by 7 bases, with 12 bases between them. CDR3 sequence reads: CASSLNPRDGELFF. The CDR3 coding sequence is TGTGCCAGCAGCTTGAACCCCCGTGACGGGGAGCTGTTTTTT.

This clonotype was observed many times. The CDR3 here is CASGERQAQGDTQYF. The CDR3 DNA sequence: TGTGCCAGCGGAGAGAGACAGGCCCAAGGGGATACGCAGTATTTT. V gene TRBV6-2 or TRBV6-3 combines with J gene TRBJ2-3; a possible D gene is TRBD1 (6 bases). Per germline, CDR1 MNHEY and CDR2 SVGEGT. The CDR3 has 15 amino acids. Trimming left V 8 bases short and J 6 bases short, with 21 bases between.

The chain couples TRBV19 to TRBJ2-1; D possibly corresponds to TRBD1 (5 bases). Germline V gene lookup returns CDR1 LNHDA and CDR2 SQIVND (reference sequence). This CDR3 is built from 15 residues. V was pared by 5 bases and J by 4 bases, with 15 bases between. CDR3: CASSPWGDRYNEQFF. CDR3 in DNA: TGTGCCAGTAGTCCATGGGGTGACAGATACAATGAGCAGTTCTTC.

This clonotype occurred a few times. The J gene is TRBJ2-1, the V gene TRBV20-1; TRBD2 might be the D (5 bases). Germline V gene sequence: CDR1 DFQATT, CDR2 SNEGSKA (reference sequence). Between the trimmed V and J ends, which lost 5 bases and 0 bases, there was a span of 14 bases. This CDR3 contains 15 residues. The CDR3 region is CSAGKTGSSYNEQFF. In DNA, the CDR3 is TGCAGTGCTGGAAAGACGGGGAGCTCCTACAATGAGCAGTTCTTC.

In its sample, this clonotype was seen a few times. The chain couples TRBV20-1 to TRBJ1-2, with D perhaps matching TRBD1 (5 bases). The CDR3 runs 11 residues. Germline V gene lookup returns CDR1 DFQATT and CDR2 SNEGSKA (reference sequence). Trimming removed 8 bases from V and 6 bases from J, with 13 bases in between. The CDR3 protein is CSPQKGNGYTF. As DNA, the CDR3 is TGCAGTCCCCAAAAGGGGAATGGCTACACCTTC.

The rearrangement links TRBV12-3 or TRBV12-4 to TRBJ2-7; D may be TRBD1 or TRBD2 (5 bases each). The V and J ends lost 3 bases and 7 bases respectively, with 25 bases between them. This CDR3 region has 17 residues. For the CDR3, the DNA is TGTGCCAGCAGTTTGGGTCCGATGACGGGGCCGTTGGGGGAGCAGTACTTC. Residues: CASSLGPMTGPLGEQYF.

With respect to this clonotype: Possible read error: a much larger clone is one base away. The chain uses TRBV7-4 and TRBJ2-7; 9 bases are a match to TRBD1. The CDR3 consists of 14 residues. Germline trimming cut 8 bases from V and 6 bases from J; bases unmatched to any gene: 11. Germline V CDR1 and CDR2: SGHVT, SQSDAQ. The CDR3 region has the DNA TGTGCCAGCGGCCAGGGACAGGGCCTTCGCGAGCAGTACTTC. Protein: CASGQGQGLREQYF.

This clonotype was picked up many times. J is TRBJ1-2 and V is TRBV7-2, with D possibly matching TRBD1 (5 bases). V lost 1 base to trimming and J lost 5 bases, with 11 bases between them. This CDR3 spans 14 amino acids. Germline-derived CDR1 and CDR2 are SGHTA and FQGNSA. The DNA of the CDR3 is TGTGCCAGCAGCTTAGAATTACGGGGGTATGGCTACACCTTC. This codes for CASSLELRGYGYTF.

This clonotype was counted many times. CDR3 protein: CASSLEDSRGLFYNEQFF. Here the CDR3 DNA reads TGTGCCAGCAGCTTAGAGGATTCGAGGGGCCTATTTTACAATGAGCAGTTCTTC. The chain couples TRBV7-4 to TRBJ2-1, with D possibly being TRBD1 or TRBD2 (5 bases each). Trimming pared 1 base from V and 4 bases from J, leaving 20 bases between. The CDR3 totals 18 residues. The germline V gene encodes CDR1 SGHVT and CDR2 SQSDAQ.

This rearrangement joins TRBV20-1 to TRBJ2-3; D ambiguous. The CDR3 consists of 16 residues. The V gene lost 1 base and the J gene lost 1 base, with 15 bases spanning the gap. The V gene's germline CDR1 is DFQATT and CDR2 SNEGSKA (reference sequence). CDR3 sequence reads: CSARGRRGPRTDTQYF. The CDR3 DNA reads as TGCAGTGCTAGAGGGCGGAGAGGACCCCGCACAGATACGCAGTATTTT.

This clonotype appeared a few times. The CDR3 nucleotides read TGTGCCAGCAGCGTAGAATCCTTTGGGCAGCCCCAGCATTTT. Protein product: CASSVESFGQPQHF. The chain combines TRBV9 with TRBJ1-5; D ambiguous. The CDR3 is 14 amino acids. Germline values: CDR1 SGDLS, CDR2 YYNGEE. V was trimmed by 0 bases and J by 7 bases, leaving 11 bases between them.

The chain carries TRBV28 and TRBJ1-1, with D uncertain. The CDR3 extends over 13 amino acids. V dropped 7 bases and J dropped 0 bases, with 9 bases sitting between them. Germline V lookup: CDR1 MDHEN, CDR2 SYDVKM. CDR3 DNA sequence: TGTGCCAGCACATCCGGGATGAACACTGAAGCTTTCTTT. This sequence encodes CASTSGMNTEAFF.

This clonotype has just a few counts. The chain uses TRBV7-6 and TRBJ2-2; 10 bases are shared with TRBD2. The CDR3 runs to 16 residues. Germline lookup yields CDR1 SGHVS and CDR2 FNYEAQ. Trimming took 5 bases from V and 3 from J; bases not matched to a gene: 6. The CDR3 DNA sequence: TGTGCCAGCAGCCGCAGCGGGGGGGCCGACACCGGGGAGCTGTTTTTT. Translated, it gives CASSRSGGADTGELFF.

This clonotype was recorded at least ten times. The chain couples TRBV7-6 to TRBJ1-3; D ambiguous. Germline V gene lookup returns CDR1 SGHVS and CDR2 FNYEAQ. The CDR3 is 17 residues long. With 1 base removed from V and 0 bases from J, the gap between germline ends came to 13 bases. The DNA of the CDR3 is TGTGCCAGCAGCTTAGAATCCGAAGTTAGCTCTGGAAACACCATATATTTT. Translation gives CASSLESEVSSGNTIYF. Full variable domain (missing parts from reference TRBV7-6 and TRBJ1-3): GAGVSQSPRYKVTKRGQDVALRCDPISGHVSLYWYRQALGQGPEFLTYFNYEAQQDKSGLPNDRFSAERPEGSISTLTIQRTEQRDSAMYRCASSLESEVSSGNTIYFGEGSWLTVV.

This clonotype came up many times. The chain couples TRBV6-5 to TRBJ1-5; D might be TRBD1 (5 bases). V was pared by 2 bases and J by 6 bases, with 11 bases between. The CDR3 length is 14 residues. Germline V gene lookup returns CDR1 MNHEY and CDR2 SVGAGI. The CDR3 DNA is TGTGCCAGCAGTTACCTGGGGCAGGGTCAGCCCCAGCATTTT. It codes for CASSYLGQGQPQHF.

This clonotype came up once. The chain has TRBV18 and TRBJ2-1; a possible D gene is TRBD1 (6 bases). The ends were cut back, 3 bases at V and 5 bases at J, with 14 bases in the middle. Germline V gives CDR1 KGHSH, CDR2 LQKENI. The CDR3 sequence is 15 residues long. CDR3 sequence reads: CASSPRQVSNNEQFF. CDR3 sequence (DNA): TGTGCCAGCTCACCGCGACAGGTATCTAACAATGAGCAGTTCTTC.

This clonotype was seen at least ten times. A much larger clone sits a single nucleotide away, making a read error possible. The V gene is TRBV7-2, the J gene TRBJ1-1; 7 bases fit TRBD1. The J segment lost 1 base and the V segment lost 3 bases, leaving 2 bases of the junction unmatched. Looked up from germline, CDR1 is SGHTA and CDR2 is FQGNSA. This CDR3 has 14 amino acids. The CDR3: CASSFTGANTEAFF. The CDR3 DNA is TGTGCCAGCAGCTTTACAGGGGCGAACACTGAAGCTTTCTTT. The full variable domain, completed using reference TRBV7-2 and TRBJ1-1, is GAGVSQSPSNKVTEKGKDVELRCDPISGHTALYWYRQSLGQGLEFLIYFQGNSAPDKSGLPSDRFSAERTGGSVSTLTIQRTQQEDSAVYLCASSFTGANTEAFFGQGTRLTVV.

With regard to this clonotype: At one end, the junction sequence differs from germline, possibly due to a read error. V is TRBV7-8 and J is TRBJ2-3; 12 bases fit TRBD2. From germline, CDR1 is SGHVS and CDR2 FQNEAQ. This CDR3 is 17 amino acids long. The CDR3 DNA is TGTGCCCGCAGCACCCGACTAGCGGGGGATCGCACAGATACGCAGTATTTT. It codes for CARSTRLAGDRTDTQYF. Filled out from reference TRBV7-8 and TRBJ2-3, the complete variable domain reads GAGVSQSPRYKVAKRGQDVALRCDPISGHVSLFWYQQALGQGPEFLTYFQNEAQLDKSGLPSDRFFAERPEGSVSTLKIQRTQQEDSAVYLCARSTRLAGDRTDTQYFGPGTRLTVL.

The chain has TRBV2 and TRBJ2-7; weak D call: TRBD2 (5 bases). There are 12 residues in the CDR3. Germline V gene data show CDR1 as SNHLY and CDR2 as FYNNEI. V lost 6 bases and J 0 bases, leaving 6 bases between the germline ends. CDR3 protein: CASRGSSYEQYF. DNA for the CDR3: TGTGCCAGCAGAGGGAGCTCCTACGAGCAGTACTTC.

This clonotype was seen at least ten times. V usage is TRBV7-2 and J usage is TRBJ1-2; D is unresolved. Trimming removed 1 base at V and 4 bases at J, with 13 bases between. Looked up from germline, CDR1 is SGHTA and CDR2 is FQGNSA. The CDR3 sequence is 15 residues long. The CDR3 DNA sequence: TGTGCCAGCAGCTTAGTTTCGCGGGAGAGCTATGGCTACACCTTC. Translation gives CASSLVSRESYGYTF.

To note about this clonotype: At one boundary the junction diverges from the germline segment, which might be a read error. The chain joins TRBV4-1 to TRBJ1-2, with D maybe TRBD1 (6 bases). The CDR3 contains 15 residues. Germline CDR1 MGHRA, CDR2 YSYEKL. The CDR3 DNA is TGTGCCAGCAGCCAAGATCAGGGGCCGTACTATGGCTACACCTTC. Translated, it gives CASSQDQGPYYGYTF.